The 24 T cell receptor beta chains below come from one sample, sequenced in a study of blood T cell repertoires in COVID-19. TCRdb keeps only in-frame clones here, not all; method: immunoSEQ multiplex PCR. The sample has a few hundred thousand clones; 70% to 90% are singletons. Sample: peripheral blood. Every receptor here comes from a woman under 40 with COVID-19, enrolled during active disease.

V is TRBV9 and J is TRBJ2-3; 8 positions agree with TRBD2. The CDR3 extends over 16 amino acids. V lost 0 bases and J lost 5; bases outside the gene matches: 8. Germline V lookup: CDR1 SGDLS, CDR2 YYNGEE. The CDR3 protein is CASSVGVAGMGDTQYF. The CDR3 DNA follows: TGTGCCAGCAGCGTAGGGGTAGCGGGGATGGGAGATACGCAGTATTTT.

The rearrangement joins TRBV9 to TRBJ2-1, with D maybe TRBD1 (6 bases). With 1 base removed from V and 0 bases from J, the gap between germline ends came to 8 bases. CDR3 length: 15 residues. The germline V gene encodes CDR1 SGDLS and CDR2 YYNGEE. CDR3 nucleotides: TGTGCCAGCAGCGTACAGGGGATCTCCTACAATGAGCAGTTCTTC. Translation: CASSVQGISYNEQFF.

The chain recombines TRBV19 with TRBJ2-7; possibly TRBD2 for D (5 bases). The CDR3 contains 14 residues. CDR1 LNHDA and CDR2 SQIVND come from the germline V gene (reference sequence). V was clipped by 9 bases and J by 3 bases, with 18 bases between them. CDR3 coding DNA: TGTGCCAGCAAATCCCGGGGTGAGGACTACGAGCAGTACTTC. Its protein product is CASKSRGEDYEQYF.

V and J are TRBV7-2 and TRBJ2-3, with 9 nucleotides matching TRBD2. V lost 4 bases to trimming and J lost 3 bases; unmatched junction nucleotides: 14. Per germline, CDR1 SGHTA and CDR2 FQGNSA. CDR3 length: 18 residues. Here the CDR3 DNA reads TGTGCCAGCAGCTCCGCAAGGGGCGCGGGGGGGTATACAGATACGCAGTATTTT. Its protein is CASSSARGAGGYTDTQYF. Using reference TRBV7-2 and TRBJ2-3 for the parts outside the CDR3, the full variable domain is GAGVSQSPSNKVTEKGKDVELRCDPISGHTALYWYRQSLGQGLEFLIYFQGNSAPDKSGLPSDRFSAERTGGSVSTLTIQRTQQEDSAVYLCASSSARGAGGYTDTQYFGPGTRLTVL.

CDR3 sequence: CASSLAIPGQGRNTEAFF. CDR3 bases: TGTGCCAGCAGCCTTGCCATCCCGGGACAAGGTCGGAACACTGAAGCTTTCTTT. The chain combines TRBV2 with TRBJ1-1, with D possibly TRBD1 on 6 matching bases. CDR1 is SNHLY, CDR2 FYNNEI, per germline. V was clipped by 6 bases and J by 1 base, with 24 bases between them. This CDR3 has 18 residues.

The rearrangement links TRBV10-2 to TRBJ1-5; tentative D call: TRBD1 (5 bases). The germline V gene has CDR1 WSHSY and CDR2 SAAADI. The CDR3 covers 13 residues. V gave up 10 bases and J gave up 7 bases, with 17 bases separating them. The DNA of the CDR3 is TGCGCCATCAACGGAGGGCCAGGGCAGCCCCAGCATTTT. Translating it yields CAINGGPGQPQHF.

This rearrangement joins TRBV6-4 to TRBJ1-1; D ambiguous. Germline assignment: CDR1 MRHNA and CDR2 SNTAGT. This CDR3 is built from 15 residues. Trimming shortened V by 7 bases and J by 1 base, and 16 bases separated the two germline ends. In DNA, the CDR3 is TGTGCCAGCAAACGGAGCCTAGAGGGGAACACTGAAGCTTTCTTT. It encodes CASKRSLEGNTEAFF.

This clone was recorded only once. This chain uses TRBV29-1 with TRBJ1-2; 7 bases map to TRBD1. Germline CDR1 reads SQVTM; CDR2 reads ANQGSEA. V shed 1 base, J shed 8 bases, and the junction held 1 base outside the gene matches. The CDR3 runs 11 residues. CDR3 coding DNA: TGCAGCGTTGAAGCAGGGGGGGGCTACACCTTC. Its translation is CSVEAGGGYTF.

The chain carries TRBV15 and TRBJ2-7, with 10 bases fitting TRBD1. CDR3 size: 15 residues. J lost 3 bases, V lost 0 bases, and 2 bases had no gene match. The germline CDR1 and CDR2 sequences are LNHNV and YYDKDF (reference sequence). CDR3 bases: TGTGCCACCAGCAGAGATAGGACAGGGGGCTACGAGCAGTACTTC. Protein sequence: CATSRDRTGGYEQYF.

V gene TRBV24-1 combines with J gene TRBJ2-1; 7 bases are a match to TRBD2. The CDR3 totals 16 residues. Trimming at V came to 5 bases and at J to 0 bases, leaving 6 bases not matched to a gene. The germline V gene has CDR1 KGHDR and CDR2 SFDVKD. DNA of the CDR3: TGTGCCACCAGTGTCTCCCGGACTAGCTCCTACAATGAGCAGTTCTTC. This translates into CATSVSRTSSYNEQFF.

The chain recombines TRBV9 with TRBJ2-3, with 12 bases aligning to TRBD2. V was pared by 4 bases and J by 5 bases, with 8 bases of the junction left unmatched. CDR3 length equals 16 residues. Germline values: CDR1 SGDLS, CDR2 YYNGEE. CDR3 residues: CASSISSGRALDTQYF. The CDR3 nucleotides read TGTGCCAGCAGCATTTCTAGCGGGAGGGCCTTAGATACGCAGTATTTT.

The V and J genes are TRBV30 and TRBJ1-1; 7 bases agree with TRBD1. V lost 0 bases and J lost 0; bases outside the gene matches: 1. The CDR3 totals 14 residues. Germline loops: CDR1 GTSNPN, CDR2 SVGIG (reference sequence). The CDR3: CAWSVGQVNTEAFF. CDR3 coding DNA: TGTGCCTGGAGTGTAGGACAGGTGAACACTGAAGCTTTCTTT.

The DNA of the CDR3 is TGTGCCAGCAGCGGGAGAACTAGCGGGAGCTCGTCCTACGAGCAGTACGTC. This sequence encodes CASSGRTSGSSSYEQYV. The chain combines TRBV6-2 or TRBV6-3 with TRBJ2-7; 11 positions match TRBD2. The junction had 11 bases not matched to a gene; V was cut back by 6 bases and J by 1 base. The CDR3 totals 17 residues. Germline V lookup: CDR1 MNHEY, CDR2 SVGEGT.

The chain links TRBV7-6 to TRBJ2-2; 16 nucleotides align to TRBD2. The CDR3 runs to 20 residues. In germline, CDR1 is SGHVS, CDR2 FNYEAQ. Unmatched junction bases numbered 15, after V lost 5 bases and J lost 6 bases. CDR3 nucleotides: TGTGCCAGCAGCCCACGCGCCTATACCGGGACTAGCGGGGGGGCCGGGGAGCTGTTTTTT. This gives the protein CASSPRAYTGTSGGAGELFF.

The chain joins TRBV6-2 or TRBV6-3 to TRBJ1-5; the D is unclear. There are 14 residues in the CDR3. Trimming shortened V by 2 bases and J by 3 bases, and 8 bases separated the two germline ends. Germline CDR1 MNHEY, CDR2 SVGEGT. The CDR3 bases are TGTGCCAGCAGTTACCTATTTTCCAATCAGCCCCAGCATTTT. This codes for CASSYLFSNQPQHF.

The chain combines TRBV3-1 (or the pseudogene TRBV3-2) with TRBJ1-1, with 9 bases that match TRBD1. CDR1 is LGHDT and CDR2 is YNNKEL in the germline V gene (reference sequence). The J segment lost 0 bases and the V segment lost 4 bases, leaving 12 bases of the junction unmatched. The CDR3 is 18 residues long. CDR3 sequence reads: CASSRNTSGQGMNTEAFF. The CDR3 region has the DNA TGTGCCAGCAGCCGGAACACAAGCGGACAGGGGATGAACACTGAAGCTTTCTTT.

Only one count was recorded for this clone. The chain links TRBV5-6 to TRBJ1-2; 12 positions match TRBD1. J lost 7 bases, V lost 4 bases, and 5 bases had no gene match. Germline loops: CDR1 SGHDT, CDR2 YYEEEE. The CDR3 contains 14 residues. The CDR3 nucleotides are TGTGCCAGCAGCACGGGACAGGGGGCGGGTGGCTACACCTTC. Protein product: CASSTGQGAGGYTF.

The chain has TRBV6-5 and TRBJ2-7; 10 bases fit TRBD2. Germline trimming cut 9 bases from V and 3 bases from J; bases unmatched to any gene: 11. The CDR3 contains 15 residues. Germline lookup yields CDR1 MNHEY and CDR2 SVGAGI. CDR3 nucleotides: TGTGCCAGGCCCCTCCTAGCGGGAGACAACTACGAGCAGTACGTC. Protein: CARPLLAGDNYEQYV.

This rearrangement joins TRBV12-2 to TRBJ2-7; the D call TRBD1 from the table was never checked on the DNA. TRBV12-2 is a listed pseudogene. The CDR3 is 15 amino acids. The CDR3 DNA follows: TGTGCAAGTCGCTCGGGACATCCGTACGGTTACGAGCAGTACTTC. It specifies CASRSGHPYGYEQYF.

The V call is TRBV5-1, the J call TRBJ2-7, with D tentatively TRBD1 (6 bases). The germline gives CDR1 SGHRS, CDR2 YFSETQ. This CDR3 is 16 amino acids long. V dropped 3 bases and J dropped 2 bases, with 18 bases sitting between them. This chain's CDR3 is CASSYDSLRGTYEQYF. In DNA, the CDR3 is TGCGCCAGCAGCTATGACAGTTTGAGGGGGACCTACGAGCAGTACTTC.

The chain links TRBV7-2 to TRBJ1-2, with D maybe TRBD1 (6 bases). The V gene's germline CDR1 is SGHTA and CDR2 FQGNSA. This CDR3 comprises 16 residues. V lost 5 bases, J lost 6 bases, and 22 bases lay in between. CDR3 residues: CASSPPGGARIDGYTF. CDR3 nucleotides: TGTGCCAGCAGCCCTCCCGGGGGGGCGCGAATAGATGGCTACACCTTC.

The chain links TRBV3-1 (or the pseudogene TRBV3-2) to TRBJ2-3, with 8 bases matching TRBD1. J gave up 2 bases and V 3 bases, and 13 bases lay outside the gene matches. The germline CDR1 and CDR2 sequences are LGHDT and YNNKEL (reference sequence). The CDR3 covers 18 residues. The CDR3 reads CASSHPGGQGGDTDTQYF. The DNA of the CDR3 is TGTGCCAGCAGCCATCCAGGCGGACAGGGAGGCGACACAGATACGCAGTATTTT.

This clone was seen a few times. V and J are TRBV5-5 and TRBJ2-7; 7 nucleotides match TRBD1. The CDR3 spans 16 residues. The germline CDR1 and CDR2 sequences are SGHKS and YYEKEE (reference sequence). The V gene end was trimmed by 4 bases and the J gene end by 4 bases; junction bases not matched to a gene: 14. DNA of the CDR3: TGTGCCAGCAGCCCGCACCCCGGGACAGCTACTTACGAGCAGTACTTC. Protein product: CASSPHPGTATYEQYF.

V usage is TRBV23-1 and J usage is TRBJ2-7, with 9 bases aligning to TRBD1. TRBV23-1 qualifies as an ORF whose function is uncertain. This CDR3 comprises 17 residues. V lost 0 bases and J lost 3; bases outside the gene matches: 9. The CDR3 coding sequence is TGCGCCAGCAGTCAATCGATCCCGGGACAGGGTCACTACGAGCAGTACGTC. Its translation: CASSQSIPGQGHYEQYV.